Shown below are 12 T cell receptor beta chains from a single sample sequenced in a study of CXCR3-negative and CXCR3-positive naive CD8 T cells. Antigen specificity for these receptors is unknown. Carrying UMI labels, the TRB cDNA libraries were prepared through 5' RACE. TCRdb reprocessed the 5' RACE reads, with one entry per CDR3 protein and no DNA. The ten top clones account for around 0.36%, within a sample of about 120,000 distinct CDR3 sequences. Broader study findings: TRB CDR3s were more hydrophobic in CXCR3-positive than in CXCR3-negative naive cells.

Sequenced sample: naive CXCR3+ CD8+ T cells from blood. The subset: CD45RO-CCR7+CD27+CD95- naive CD8+ T cells expressing CXCR3 (TNR3+). Receptors were obtained from a human donor in good health. Some clones in this sample may be carry-over from other donors' samples.

The chain carries TRBV12-3 or TRBV12-4 and TRBJ2-3; without DNA, the TCRdb call of TRBD1 cannot be checked. CDR3 length equals 15 residues. The CDR3 protein is CASSYPGQGADTQYF.

The rearrangement uses TRBV27 and TRBJ2-3; the TRBD2 assignment by TCRdb is unverifiable without DNA. Germline assignment: CDR1 MNHEY and CDR2 SMNVEV (reference sequence). The CDR3 is 19 amino acids. The CDR3 spells CASSLWPSGASHYTDTQYF.

The chain joins TRBV6-6 to TRBJ2-7; TCRdb picks TRBD1, but there is no DNA to check that call. Germline assignment: CDR1 MNHNY and CDR2 SVGAGI (reference sequence). This CDR3 region has 16 residues. CDR3 sequence reads: CASSYEPGAGWNEQYF.

The V call is TRBV4-1, the J call TRBJ1-5. This CDR3 region has 15 residues. Germline values: CDR1 MGHRA, CDR2 YSYEKL. CDR3 region: CASSQEDEQNQPQHF.

V usage is TRBV7-8 and J usage is TRBJ2-7; with no DNA, the TCRdb D assignment of TRBD1 cannot be verified. Germline loops: CDR1 SGHVS, CDR2 FQNEAQ. This CDR3 comprises 16 residues. CDR3 sequence: CASSLVDRGAWYEQYF.

This chain joins TRBV2 and TRBJ1-5; TCRdb's D call of TRBD1 is untestable without DNA. Germline values: CDR1 SNHLY, CDR2 FYNNEI. The CDR3 is made up of 15 amino acids. CDR3 in amino acids: CASNRGGAGNQPQHF.

The chain has TRBV9 and TRBJ2-5; TCRdb proposes TRBD1, but this gene call is untestable without DNA. Germline-derived CDR1 and CDR2 are SGDLS and YYNGEE. This CDR3 comprises 13 residues. The CDR3 region is CASSTGFKETQYF.

The chain combines TRBV15 with TRBJ2-1; the D call of TRBD1 rests on TCRdb alone, since no DNA is present to check it. The length of the CDR3 is 14 residues. Germline CDR1 LNHNV, CDR2 YYDKDF (reference sequence). The CDR3 sequence: CATRLGVGYNEQFF.

The chain joins TRBV2 to TRBJ2-7; the TRBD1 assignment by TCRdb is unverifiable without DNA. The CDR3 covers 15 residues. Looked up from germline, CDR1 is SNHLY and CDR2 is FYNNEI. The CDR3 sequence is CASSEDWTGQYEQYF.

The genes are TRBV4-1 and TRBJ1-2; TCRdb outputs TRBD1, but without DNA this stays unchecked. This CDR3 spans 15 amino acids. CDR1 and CDR2 from the germline V gene are MGHRA and YSYEKL. The CDR3 reads CASSQRSQADYGYTF.

V gene TRBV29-1 combines with J gene TRBJ1-1; TCRdb returns TRBD1, unconfirmable since there is no DNA. CDR1 and CDR2 from the germline V gene are SQVTM and ANQGSEA. The CDR3 extends over 12 amino acids. CDR3 in amino acids: CSVPEGDTEAFF.

The J gene is TRBJ2-7, the V gene TRBV7-9; TCRdb gives TRBD2 as the D gene, but with no DNA this cannot be confirmed. This CDR3 has 14 amino acids. Germline V gives CDR1 SEHNR, CDR2 FQNEAQ (reference sequence). The CDR3 region is CASSRQGLVYEQYF.